This T cell receptor (beta chain) came from a study of blood T cell repertoires in COVID-19. The CDR3 spans 13 residues. The germline gives CDR1 SGHDT, CDR2 YYEEEE. Trimming took 4 bases from V and 7 from J, leaving 14 bases between them. Data came from immunoSEQ multiplex PCR; TCRdb stores just in-frame clones and leaves some out. The data contain over 110,000 clones, approximately 87% of them singletons. The TCR sequence derives from a man between 50 and 59 years old in a cohort exposed to, infected with or recovered from COVID-19 (not recorded which). This chain uses TRBV5-6 with TRBJ1-2, with D hard to call. The sample was PBMCs or T cells enriched from blood (not recorded which). The CDR3 is CASSPLGGSGYTF. For the CDR3, the DNA is TGTGCCAGCAGCCCCCTAGGCGGTAGTGGCTACACCTTC.